This T cell receptor (beta chain) comes out of a study of T cells after yellow fever vaccination. V gave up 5 bases and J gave up 5 bases, with 18 bases separating them. The CDR3 length is 14 residues. Germline-derived CDR1 and CDR2 are SQVTM and ANQGSEA. Using its own MiXCR run on the 5' RACE reads, TCRdb lists one record per CDR3 protein. This sample has nearly 550,000 distinct CDR3 sequences, with over 15% found just once. The specimen comprised PBMCs, sampled 15 days after the yellow fever booster vaccination. V and J are TRBV29-1 and TRBJ2-5; a weak D match, TRBD1 (6 bases). This receptor was obtained from a man younger than 45 who received the YFV17D yellow fever vaccine. The DNA of the CDR3 is TGCAGCGTTTCAGGGGCAGCTAACTTGGAGACCCAGTACTTC. It translates to CSVSGAANLETQYF.